This TCR beta chain stems from a study of blood T cell repertoires in COVID-19. Study as a whole: Samples came from the United States, Italy and Spain, spanning acute and convalescent COVID-19. Sources were T cells, B-cell-depleted T cells, or PBMCs; the material itself was cDNA or gDNA.

Per the original methods: How many nucleated cells were present was estimated from reference gene primer amplification. Sequencing was performed with immunoSEQ multiplex PCR; in TCRdb, only in-frame clones are kept and a portion is missing. V, J and clone size are taken as reported in that table, and D and trimming were inferred from the DNA itself. The sample has 230,000 or so clones, over 70% seen once; the top ten hold approximately 8.6%. The CDR3 is 13 residues long. With 2 bases removed from V and 15 bases from J, the gap between germline ends came to 17 bases. From germline, CDR1 is MNHEY and CDR2 SVGAGI.

This receptor was obtained from a man aged 40-49 years with active or convalescent COVID-19. The chain carries TRBV6-5 and TRBJ2-1, with D possibly matching TRBD2 (5 bases). Sequenced material: peripheral blood. CDR3 loop: CASSYQDSSRWFF. The CDR3 region has the DNA TGTGCCAGCAGTTACCAGGACTCCTCGAGGTGGTTCTTC.